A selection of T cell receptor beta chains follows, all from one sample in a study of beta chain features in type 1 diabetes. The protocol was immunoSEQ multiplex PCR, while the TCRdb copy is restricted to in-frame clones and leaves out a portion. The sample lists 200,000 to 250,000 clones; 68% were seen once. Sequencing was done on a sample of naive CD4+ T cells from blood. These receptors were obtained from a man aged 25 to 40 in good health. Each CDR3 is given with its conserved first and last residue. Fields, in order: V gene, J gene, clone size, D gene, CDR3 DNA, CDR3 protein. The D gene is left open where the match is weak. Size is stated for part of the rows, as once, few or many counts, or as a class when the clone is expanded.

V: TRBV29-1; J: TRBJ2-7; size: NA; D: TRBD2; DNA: TGCAGCGCAACGGGACTAGCGGGCGACGAGCAGTACTTC; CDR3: CSATGLAGDEQYF
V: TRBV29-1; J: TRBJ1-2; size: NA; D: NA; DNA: TGCAGCGTTGACAAGACCGGTTGGTATAACTATGGCTACACCTTC; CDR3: CSVDKTGWYNYGYTF
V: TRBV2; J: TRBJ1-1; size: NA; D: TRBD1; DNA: TGTGCCAGCAGAGCACGACAGGGCGTGCCTGAAGCTTTCTTT; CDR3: CASRARQGVPEAFF
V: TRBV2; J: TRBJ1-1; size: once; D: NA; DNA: TGTGCCAGCAGTGAATCAGGGAGGAACACTGAAGCTTTCTTT; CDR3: CASSESGRNTEAFF
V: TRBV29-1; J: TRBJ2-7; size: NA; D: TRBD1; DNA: TGCAGCGCCAAAAAAACAGGGGGTACCGCCTACGAGCAGTACTTC; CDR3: CSAKKTGGTAYEQYF
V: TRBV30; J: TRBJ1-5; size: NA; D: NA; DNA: TGTGCCTGGAGTTACGGCAACGGGGGCAATCAGCCCCAGCATTTT; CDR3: CAWSYGNGGNQPQHF
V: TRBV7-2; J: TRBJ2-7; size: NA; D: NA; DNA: TGTGCCAGCAGCTTAGGATCCTACGAGCAGTACTTC; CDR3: CASSLGSYEQYF
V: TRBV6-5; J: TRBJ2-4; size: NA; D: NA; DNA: TGTGCCAGCAGGGTTCCGGGACAAAGAATTCAGTACTTC; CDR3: CASRVPGQRIQYF
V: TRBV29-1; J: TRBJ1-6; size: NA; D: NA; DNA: TGCAGCGTTCTAAGCTCCTATAATTCACCCCTCCACTTT; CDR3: CSVLSSYNSPLHF
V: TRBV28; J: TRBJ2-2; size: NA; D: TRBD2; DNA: TGTGCCAGCACCGAATCTAGCGGGGTCCCCACCGGGGAGCTGTTTTTT; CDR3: CASTESSGVPTGELFF
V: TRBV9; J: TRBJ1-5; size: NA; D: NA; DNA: TGTGCCAGCAGCGTAGGCCAGGGCGGTCAGCCCCAGCATTTT; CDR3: CASSVGQGGQPQHF
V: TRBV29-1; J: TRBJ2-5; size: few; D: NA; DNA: TGCAGCGTCTGGGGGCTCCAAGAGACCCAGTACTTC; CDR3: CSVWGLQETQYF
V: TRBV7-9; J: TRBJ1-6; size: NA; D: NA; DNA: TGTGCCAGCAGCTTAGGTGGGAATTCACCCCTCCACTTT; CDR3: CASSLGGNSPLHF
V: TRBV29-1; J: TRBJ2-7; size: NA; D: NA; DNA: TGCAGCGTTGCGTTGACCGAGCAGTACTTC; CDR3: CSVALTEQYF
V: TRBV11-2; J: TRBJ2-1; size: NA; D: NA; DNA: TGTGCCAGCATCCCGGGTACGGGTCGGGGTAGTTTAAGTGAGCAGTTCTTC; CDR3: CASIPGTGRGSLSEQFF
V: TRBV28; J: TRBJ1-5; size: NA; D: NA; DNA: TGTGCCACCCAAGGTCCCAGGGTAAATCAGCCCCAGCATTTT; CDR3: CATQGPRVNQPQHF
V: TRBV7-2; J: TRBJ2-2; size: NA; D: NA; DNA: TGTGCCAGCAGCTTTACAGGGACCGGGGAGCTGTTTTTT; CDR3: CASSFTGTGELFF
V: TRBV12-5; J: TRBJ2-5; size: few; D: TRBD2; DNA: TGTGCTAGTGCCGCGCTGGGGAGGGACGAGACCCAGTACTTC; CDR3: CASAALGRDETQYF
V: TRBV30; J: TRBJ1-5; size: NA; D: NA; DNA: TGTGCCTGTGACACCCATAGCAATCAGCCCCAGCATTTT; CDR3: CACDTHSNQPQHF
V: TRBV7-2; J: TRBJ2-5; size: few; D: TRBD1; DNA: TGTGCCAGCACCGGGCAGGGGGCGACGGAGACCCAGTACTTC; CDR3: CASTGQGATETQYF
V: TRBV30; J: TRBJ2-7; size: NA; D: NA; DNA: TGTGCCTGGGGGAGGTCCTACGAGCAGTACTTC; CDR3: CAWGRSYEQYF
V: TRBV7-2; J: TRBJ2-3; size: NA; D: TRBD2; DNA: TGTGCCAGCAGTTTCACTAGCGGGAGCGGCACAGATACGCAGTATTTT; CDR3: CASSFTSGSGTDTQYF
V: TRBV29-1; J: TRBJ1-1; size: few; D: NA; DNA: TGCAGCGTTTCGGGTATGAACACTGAAGCTTTCTTT; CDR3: CSVSGMNTEAFF
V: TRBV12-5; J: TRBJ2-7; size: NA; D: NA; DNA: TGTGCTAGTGGTTCATCACTGGCGCAGTACTTC; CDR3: CASGSSLAQYF
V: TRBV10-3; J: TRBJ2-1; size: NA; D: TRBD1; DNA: TGTGCCATCAGTGTGCGGCAGGGGGACTACAATGAGCAGTTCTTC; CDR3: CAISVRQGDYNEQFF
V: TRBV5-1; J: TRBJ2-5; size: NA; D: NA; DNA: TGCGCCAGCAGCCTTGGGACCATCCAACGGGAGACCCAGTACTTC; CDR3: CASSLGTIQRETQYF
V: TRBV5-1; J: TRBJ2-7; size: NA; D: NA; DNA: TGCGCCAGCAGCTTGAGTAGCTTCGTCGCGGACGAGCAGTACTTC; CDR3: CASSLSSFVADEQYF
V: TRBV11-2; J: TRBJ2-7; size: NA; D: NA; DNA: TGTGCCAGCAGCTTCCCCATCGGCGCAGGGGCTCCCTACGAGCAGTACTTC; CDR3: CASSFPIGAGAPYEQYF
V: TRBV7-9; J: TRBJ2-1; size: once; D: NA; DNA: TGTGCCAGCAGCACCCCTCGGGGGCTATCCTACAATGAGCAGTTCTTC; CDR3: CASSTPRGLSYNEQFF
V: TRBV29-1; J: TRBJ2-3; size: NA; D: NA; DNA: TGCAGCGTTACCGGGGGTCAAGATACGCAGTATTTT; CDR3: CSVTGGQDTQYF
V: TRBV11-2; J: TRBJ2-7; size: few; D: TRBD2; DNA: TGTGCCAGCAGCTTAGTGATAGCGGGCTCGTACGAGCAGTACTTC; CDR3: CASSLVIAGSYEQYF